Listed here are 10 T cell receptor beta chains from one sample, sequenced in a study of blood T cells in healthy people across ages (dated by TCRdb to about 2015). The method was 5' RACE. TCRdb lists the instrument as Illumina HiSeq 2500. A second PCR of about 7 to 12 cycles was performed with a sample-barcoded 5' primer and a J-beta primer mix. TCRdb reprocessing: public reads trimmed at Q25 with fastp, clones called with MiXCR, in-frame beta chains kept. One record per CDR3 amino acid sequence lists the most common genes and DNA. A total of more than 650,000 distinct CDR3 sequences appear in this sample, less than 70% of them only once. The ten largest clonotypes hold 40% to 50% of the sample. The sequenced material came from blood. The receptors were sampled from a man older than 75 in good health.

This rearrangement joins TRBV9 to TRBJ2-3; possibly TRBD2 for D (5 bases). The germline CDR1 and CDR2 sequences are SGDLS and YYNGEE. Between the trimmed V and J ends, which lost 0 bases and 0 bases, there was a span of 14 bases. The CDR3 is 17 amino acids. The CDR3 here is CASSVGGSASSTDTQYF. For the CDR3, the DNA is TGTGCCAGCAGCGTAGGTGGTAGCGCTTCTAGCACAGATACGCAGTATTTT.

This rearrangement joins TRBV20-1 to TRBJ1-4, with D uncertain. Trimming removed 6 bases at V and 0 bases at J, with 8 bases between. Germline V lookup: CDR1 DFQATT, CDR2 SNEGSKA (reference sequence). The CDR3 extends over 13 amino acids. DNA for the CDR3: TGCAGTGCCCTAGGTTCAACTAATGAAAAACTGTTTTTT. Its protein product is CSALGSTNEKLFF.

The chain couples TRBV5-1 to TRBJ1-1; 8 bases map to TRBD1. This CDR3 region has 14 residues. CDR1 is SGHRS and CDR2 is YFSETQ in the germline V gene. V gave up 0 bases and J gave up 6 bases; unmatched junction bases: 4. The DNA for the CDR3 is TGCGCCAGCAGCTTGGGGACAGGGCAAGCTGAAGCTTTCTTT. Residues: CASSLGTGQAEAFF.

For this clonotype: Germline and junction disagree at one end, which may indicate a read error. This chain connects TRBV20-1 to TRBJ2-1; TRBD2 aligns across 7 bases. The CDR3 contains 15 residues. Germline CDR1 reads DFQATT; CDR2 reads SNEGSKA (reference sequence). The CDR3 reads CSTRDASGTHWGQFF. CDR3 DNA: TGCAGTACTAGAGACGCTAGCGGCACCCACTGGGGGCAGTTCTTC.

This clonotype was found a few times. The CDR3 loop is CSARVAGEKAYF. The CDR3 DNA follows: TGCAGTGCTAGGGTAGCCGGGGAAAAAGCGTATTTT. The chain uses TRBV20-1 and TRBJ2-3, with a possible D match to TRBD2 (5 bases). This CDR3 is built from 12 residues. Germline V gene sequence: CDR1 DFQATT, CDR2 SNEGSKA (reference sequence). The V end lost 3 bases, the J end lost 14 bases, and 18 bases lay between the germline ends.

This chain connects TRBV5-4 to TRBJ2-4; D is undetermined. The V gene lost 5 bases and the J gene lost 1 base, with 13 bases spanning the gap. Germline loops: CDR1 SGHNT, CDR2 YYREEE (reference sequence). The CDR3 extends over 15 amino acids. CDR3: CASSKGGVAKNIQYF. CDR3 nucleotides: TGTGCCAGCAGTAAGGGTGGGGTTGCCAAAAACATTCAGTACTTC.

This clonotype was found a few times. The rearrangement uses TRBV3-1 and TRBJ2-5; D not certain. Deletions cut 0 bases from V and 1 base from J, with 9 bases between. Germline values: CDR1 LGHDT, CDR2 YNNKEL (reference sequence). The CDR3 spans 15 residues. The CDR3 loop is CASSQDAGLQETQYF. CDR3 DNA: TGTGCCAGCAGCCAAGATGCCGGGCTCCAAGAGACCCAGTACTTC.

Points on this clonotype: Germline and junction disagree at one end, which may indicate a read error. J is TRBJ1-5 and V is TRBV6-1; no definite D call. The CDR3 length is 15 residues. CDR1 and CDR2 from the germline V gene are MNHNS and SASEGT. CDR3 protein: CASSEGVASNQPQHF. CDR3 sequence (DNA): TGTGCCAGCAGCGAAGGCGTTGCATCAAATCAGCCCCAGCATTTT.

This chain connects TRBV6-4 to TRBJ2-1; D remains ambiguous. In germline, CDR1 is MRHNA, CDR2 SNTAGT. CDR3 length: 14 residues. Trimming took off 6 bases at V and 4 bases at J, with 13 bases between the two ends. CDR3 sequence reads: CASSESDGYNEQFF. The CDR3 region has the DNA TGTGCCAGCAGCGAAAGTGACGGATACAATGAGCAGTTCTTC.

V usage is TRBV20-1 and J usage is TRBJ2-4, with 7 bases identical to TRBD2. The CDR3 spans 14 residues. CDR1 and CDR2 from the germline V gene are DFQATT and SNEGSKA (reference sequence). The trim removed 7 bases at V and 0 bases at J, leaving 6 bases unmatched. Here the CDR3 DNA reads TGCAGTGGTAGGGACTACGTAGCCAAAAACATTCAGTACTTC. It encodes CSGRDYVAKNIQYF.